This note documents a single TCR beta chain sequence. Its antigen is unknown. Base qualities are not recorded, but no much larger clone differs from it by a single base. The receptor library was made with the immunoSEQ multiplex PCR assay. Here the immuneACCESS table is served through TCRdb, limited to in-frame sequences with V and J called. Missing clones are a known gap in these copies; in checked studies unresolved V genes cover under half, and the rest lacks a known reason. Within this sample are hundreds of thousands of clones, with around 87% of them counted one time only. The ten largest make up about 0.0094% of the sample. The CDR3 goes from the cysteine to the phenylalanine over 14 residues. CDR3 DNA only is kept here, 42 bases in frame from base 1. V is trimmed back by 2 bases and J by 6 bases, and the junction contains 3 bases that no gene match accounts for. Reading the germline V gene gives CDR1 SGHVS and CDR2 FQNEAQ.

This sample stems from a study of shared T cell receptors in the human thymus (dated by TCRdb to 2020 to 2022). Study-level background: The study examined how self-reactive, shared T-cell receptor alpha chains are generated in the human thymus.

This same sample was also taken into another study, of human thymus T cells. The other study reports the following: In Finland, the donors were immunologically healthy infants who were having open corrective cardiac surgery for congenital heart defects. Thymus tissue was obtained as surgical resects removed during corrective cardiac surgery. V and J gene segment usage appeared biased in both thymic and peripheral blood repertoires. The related research found that thymic TCR repertoires overlapped highly between unrelated individuals. TCR alpha and beta repertoires from about 8 infant thymus samples and four related peripheral blood samples were characterized in the study. The infant donors were roughly 6 to 250 days old, and the cohort included six males and a couple of females. After being mechanically released from the tissue, thymocytes were kept at -70 degrees C in pellets of 10-30 million cells. A QIAsymphony instrument was used to extract genomic DNA from the frozen cell pellets. The immunoSEQ multiplex PCR assay was used to amplify the TCRB and TCRAD loci from a standardized amount of quality-controlled genomic DNA. The amplicons spanned the V(D)J region and were long enough to cover the CDR3 and allow V and J genes to be identified. Amplicon sequencing was performed on an Illumina platform through the commercial immunoSEQ service. Primer bias and sequencing errors were corrected as previously described, and TCRAD and TCRB were defined on the basis of the IMGT database. The repertoires were analysed using immunoSEQ Analyzer 3.0 and VDJTools for basic statistics, V/J segment usage, diversity estimates, rarefaction and pairwise overlap. Diversity was estimated using the Chao1, ChaoE, Efron-Thisted, Shannon and inverse Simpson indices, and was also estimated on datasets down-sampled to the size of the smallest sample. Repertoire overlap was assessed by strict matching of CDR3 nucleotide sequence, V gene and J gene, and clustering was done by Jaccard-based multidimensional scaling. On average, thymus samples gave 750,000 to 1,000,000 unique TCRB clonotypes, whereas blood samples gave approximately 84,000.

This sequence uses TRBV7-8 and TRBJ2-1; 8 of the junction bases match TRBD2. The sequencing input was thymocytes. This clonotype was obtained from a boy in the first two years of life with a congenital heart defect. Donor details come from another sample of the same person, matched by shared clones. The base sequence is TGTGCCAGCAGCTTACCAGGGACTAGCAATGAGCAGTTCTTC. The resulting protein is CASSLPGTSNEQFF.